This T cell receptor (beta chain) was sequenced during a study of CD8 T cells in ankylosing spondylitis. Researchers built TCR beta libraries using quantitative 5'-RACE with molecular barcodes. TCRdb ran MiXCR on the 5' RACE reads and lists one entry per CDR3 protein. The sample has 450,000 to 550,000 distinct CDR3 sequences, less than 6% seen once. This clonotype showed up many times. Its antigen is currently unknown. Findings and limits, study-wide: Relatively scarce in peripheral blood, disease-linked clones were CD8+. Significantly higher representation of disease-linked clones was reported for matched ankylosing spondylitis synovial fluid. Made up of about eight highly homologous variants, a TCR beta motif appeared characteristic of ankylosing spondylitis blood.

Looked up from germline, CDR1 is MDHEN and CDR2 is SYDVKM. Trimming stripped 0 bases from V and 0 bases from J, with 9 bases between. This CDR3 has 15 residues. The rearrangement uses TRBV28 and TRBJ2-7; D perhaps matches TRBD2 (6 bases). Sequencing input: blood, either unsorted or a sorted T cell fraction (not recorded which). The source is a male donor with ankylosing spondylitis. The CDR3 loop reads CASSLWEDYSYEQYF. CDR3 sequence (DNA): TGTGCCAGCAGTTTATGGGAGGACTACTCCTACGAGCAGTACTTC.